The present entry profiles one T cell receptor beta chain with its context. Antigen unknown. The data are from a study of T cell responses to AZD1222 COVID-19 vaccine. Broader study findings: White British donors predominated, females outnumbered males, and clonal diversity was possibly underestimated.

With 2 bases clipped from V and 6 bases from J, the junction kept 7 bases outside the gene matches. The CDR3 sequence is 17 residues long. Germline CDR1 and CDR2: KGHSH and LQKENI. Measured with immunoSEQ multiplex PCR; TCRdb has only the in-frame clones, and not every one. The sample yields around 110,000 clones, roughly 90% seen once. The source was peripheral blood, collected 28 days after the second AZD1222 dose. The receptor comes from an adult who received the AZD1222 COVID-19 vaccine. The genes are TRBV18 and TRBJ2-2; 12 bases are shared with TRBD2. The CDR3 loop reads CASSPIPGLAGSGELFF. CDR3 nucleotide sequence: TGTGCCAGCTCACCAATCCCTGGACTAGCGGGATCCGGGGAGCTGTTTTTT.